These 5 T cell receptor beta chains share one sample of origin, sequenced in a study of blood T cell repertoires in COVID-19. Profiling relied on immunoSEQ multiplex PCR, and the TCRdb table lists in-frame clones only, not all of them. The repertoire holds about 190,000 clones, with approximately 90% as singletons. Source material: peripheral blood. These receptors all come from a man aged 35 to 55 with active or convalescent COVID-19.

V gene TRBV30 combines with J gene TRBJ2-1; 11 bases line up with TRBD1. Germline assignment: CDR1 GTSNPN and CDR2 SVGIG (reference sequence). The CDR3 runs to 14 residues. V shed 7 bases and J 7 bases; nucleotides not matched to a gene: 9. The CDR3 spells CASSTGQGANEQFF. Written as DNA, the CDR3 is TGTGCCTCTAGTACCGGACAGGGGGCTAATGAGCAGTTCTTC.

The chain has TRBV5-5 and TRBJ2-7; 7 nucleotides align to TRBD1. The V and J ends lost 6 bases and 3 bases, in that order; junction bases with no gene match: 12. The CDR3 consists of 15 residues. Germline loops: CDR1 SGHKS, CDR2 YYEKEE (reference sequence). CDR3 nucleotide sequence: TGTGCCAGCACCCCTCCGGACAGGCCGAGCTACGAGCAGTACTTC. Protein sequence: CASTPPDRPSYEQYF.

As DNA, the CDR3 is TGTGCCAGCAGCCTGGGACAGTTCAATCAGCCCCAGCATTTT. Residues: CASSLGQFNQPQHF. The rearrangement uses TRBV9 and TRBJ1-5, with 7 nucleotides matching TRBD1. Germline V gene lookup returns CDR1 SGDLS and CDR2 YYNGEE. The CDR3 is 14 residues long. J was trimmed by 3 bases and V by 4 bases; bases with no gene match: 4.

The chain's CDR3 is CASSPVRDEKLFF. CDR3 sequence (DNA): TGTGCCAGCTCACCGGTCAGGGATGAAAAACTGTTTTTT. The chain links TRBV18 to TRBJ1-4; D perhaps matches TRBD1 (5 bases). Germline V gives CDR1 KGHSH, CDR2 LQKENI. The CDR3 has 13 amino acids. The V end was cut by 3 bases, the J end by 6 bases, with 8 bases between. Using reference TRBV18 and TRBJ1-4 for the parts outside the CDR3, the full variable domain is NAGVMQNPRHLVRRRGQEARLRCSPMKGHSHVYWYRQLPEEGLKFMVYLQKENIIDESGMPKERFSAEFPKEGPSILRIQQVVRGDSAAYFCASSPVRDEKLFFGSGTQLSVL.

The rearrangement uses TRBV4-1 and TRBJ1-2; no firm D call. V gave up 0 bases and J gave up 4 bases, with 12 bases separating them. Germline V gene lookup returns CDR1 MGHRA and CDR2 YSYEKL. This CDR3 region has 15 residues. CDR3 in amino acids: CASSQDGGSGYGYTF. The CDR3 coding sequence is TGCGCCAGCAGCCAAGATGGAGGCAGTGGCTATGGCTACACCTTC.